This T cell receptor (beta chain) was captured in a study of shared clonotypes between healthy human individuals. Looking at the study overall: CD8 memory received one plate per donor, CD8 naive two, CD4 memory three and CD4 naive three. General study results and limits: Among a few donors, roughly 5.5% of naive CD4 clonotypes were found in common.

With respect to this clone: The antigen is undetermined. The sample has other DNA sequences that encode this CDR3 too.

Here immunoSEQ multiplex PCR was the method, and the copy in TCRdb shows in-frame clones only, minus some. The data show about 680,000 clones, with approximately 90% seen just once and 20% to 25% held by the top ten. CDR3 length: 12 amino acids. Looked up from germline, CDR1 is WNHNN and CDR2 is SYGVQD (reference sequence). Trimming took 2 bases from V and 5 from J, leaving 3 bases between them. CD45RO-negative CD8 cells positively selected for CCR7 made up the naive population, which excluded terminally differentiated effector memory CD45RA+ cells. What was sequenced was naive CD8+ T cells sorted from blood. The clonotype was recovered from a young man in good health. The chain carries TRBV10-1 and TRBJ2-2; D is ambiguous. The CDR3 coding sequence is TGCGCCAGCAGTGAGGGGACCGGGGAGCTGTTTTTT. This codes for CASSEGTGELFF.